This TCR beta chain was identified during a study of blood T cell repertoires in COVID-19. Sequencing was performed with immunoSEQ multiplex PCR; in TCRdb, only in-frame clones are kept and a portion is missing. The table shows 300,000 to 400,000 clones, with 80% to 90% occurring only once. Germline lookup yields CDR1 SGHRS and CDR2 YFSETQ. V lost 4 bases to trimming and J lost 5 bases; unmatched junction nucleotides: 7. The CDR3 length is 14 residues. The chain recombines TRBV5-1 with TRBJ2-5; TRBD1 agrees at 8 bases. Sequenced sample: peripheral blood. The origin of this receptor is a woman between 50 and 59 years old who had recovered from COVID-19. CDR3 DNA sequence: TGCGCCAGCAGCCCCGAGACAGGGGTCGAGACCCAGTACTTC. This codes for CASSPETGVETQYF.